This T cell receptor (beta chain) was identified in a study of Ad26.COV2.S vaccination and SARS-CoV-2 variants. The treatment is: roughly 18 received Ad26.COV2.S at low or high dose, single or two shots; roughly 5 received placebo; per-sample allocation not given. The investigators took samples on day 63 after the first vaccine or placebo injection. Trimming pared 1 base from V and 11 bases from J, leaving 12 bases between. Germline lookup yields CDR1 SGHDT and CDR2 YYEEEE. This CDR3 has 13 residues. Clones were read by immunoSEQ multiplex PCR, and TCRdb kept only the in-frame ones, dropping some. This repertoire shows approximately 340,000 clones, approximately 85% found once; its top ten account for about 3.5%.

The source was peripheral blood, collected in a trial of Ad26.COV2.S vaccine versus placebo. The sequence was obtained from a person between 18 and 59 years old who received the Ad26.COV2.S COVID-19 vaccine or a placebo. This chain joins TRBV5-6 and TRBJ1-4, with a possible D match to TRBD1 (5 bases). This CDR3 reads CASSLLAEGKLFF. CDR3 coding DNA: TGTGCCAGCAGCTTGCTGGCTGAGGGGAAACTGTTTTTT.